The entry that follows covers one T cell receptor beta chain sequence. Its specificity is not known. J was trimmed by 0 bases and V by 6 bases; bases with no gene match: 5. The CDR3 spans 15 residues. The germline gives CDR1 MDHEN, CDR2 SYDVKM. Primers for the PCR totalled 60 Vbeta and 13 Jbeta. Sequencing used immunoSEQ multiplex PCR; TCRdb keeps in-frame clones, though not all of them. The sample lists roughly 300,000 clones, 86% occurring once. All the people who gave samples were healthy bone marrow donors. The sample originates from a study of cytomegalovirus exposure and HLA in healthy donors. Points from the study as a whole: Relative to the roughly 700-donor mean, N-insertions were reportedly fewer in an Asian-associated ancestry cluster in a later analysis. Being productive about 87% or about 30% of the time was typical of most TCR beta V segments in an earlier analysis. There were some V segments, including TRBV6-2 and TRBV6-3, excluded as indistinguishable.

The receptor's source is a man in his forties or fifties in good health and CMV-seropositive. The sequencing input was PBMCs. The chain has TRBV28 and TRBJ1-5; 7 bases match TRBD1. CDR3 nucleotide sequence: TGTGCCAGCAGCAGAGGGACAGCTAGCAATCAGCCCCAGCATTTT. Its translation: CASSRGTASNQPQHF.